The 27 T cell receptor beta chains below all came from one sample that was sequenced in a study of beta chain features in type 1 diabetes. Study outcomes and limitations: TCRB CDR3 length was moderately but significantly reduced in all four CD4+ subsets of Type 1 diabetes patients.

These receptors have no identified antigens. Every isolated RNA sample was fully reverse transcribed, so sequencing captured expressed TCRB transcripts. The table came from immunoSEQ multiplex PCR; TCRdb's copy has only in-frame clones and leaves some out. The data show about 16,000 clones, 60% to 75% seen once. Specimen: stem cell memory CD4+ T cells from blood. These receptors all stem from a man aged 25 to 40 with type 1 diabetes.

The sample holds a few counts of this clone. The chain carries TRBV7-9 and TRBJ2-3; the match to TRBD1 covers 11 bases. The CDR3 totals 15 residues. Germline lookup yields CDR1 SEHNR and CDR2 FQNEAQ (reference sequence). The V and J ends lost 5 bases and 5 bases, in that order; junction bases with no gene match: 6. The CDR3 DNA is TGTGCCAGCAGCCGACGGACAGGGGGCCAAGATACGCAGTATTTT. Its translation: CASSRRTGGQDTQYF. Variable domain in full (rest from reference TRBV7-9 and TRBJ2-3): DTGVSQNPRHKITKRGQNVTFRCDPISEHNRLYWYRQTLGQGPEFLTYFQNEAQLEKSRLLSDRFSAERPKGSFSTLEIQRTEQGDSAMYLCASSRRTGGQDTQYFGPGTRLTVL.

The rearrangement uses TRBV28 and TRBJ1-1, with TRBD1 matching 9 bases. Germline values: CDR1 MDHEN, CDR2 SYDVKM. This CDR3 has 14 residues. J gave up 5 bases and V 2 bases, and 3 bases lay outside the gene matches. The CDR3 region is CASSLGQGRTEAFF. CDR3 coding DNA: TGTGCCAGCAGTTTAGGACAGGGGAGGACTGAAGCTTTCTTT.

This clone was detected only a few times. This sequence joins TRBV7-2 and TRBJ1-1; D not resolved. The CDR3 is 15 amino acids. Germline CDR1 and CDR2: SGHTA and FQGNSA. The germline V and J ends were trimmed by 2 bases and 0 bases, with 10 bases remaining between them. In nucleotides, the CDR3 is TGTGCCAGCAGCTTAAATCCGAGTATGAACACTGAAGCTTTCTTT. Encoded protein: CASSLNPSMNTEAFF.

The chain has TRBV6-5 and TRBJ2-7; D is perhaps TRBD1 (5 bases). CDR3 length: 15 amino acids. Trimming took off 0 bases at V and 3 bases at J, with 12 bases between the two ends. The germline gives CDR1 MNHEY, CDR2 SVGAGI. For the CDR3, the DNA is TGTGCCAGCAGTTACTCGATGGCGCAGGGCTACGAGCAGTACTTC. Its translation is CASSYSMAQGYEQYF.

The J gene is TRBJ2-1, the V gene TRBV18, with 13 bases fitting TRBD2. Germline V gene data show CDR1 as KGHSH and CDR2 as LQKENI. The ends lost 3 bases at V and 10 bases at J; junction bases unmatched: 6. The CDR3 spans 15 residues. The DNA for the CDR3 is TGTGCCAGCTCACCTCGGACTAGCGGGGGAAGCGAGCAGTTCTTC. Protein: CASSPRTSGGSEQFF.

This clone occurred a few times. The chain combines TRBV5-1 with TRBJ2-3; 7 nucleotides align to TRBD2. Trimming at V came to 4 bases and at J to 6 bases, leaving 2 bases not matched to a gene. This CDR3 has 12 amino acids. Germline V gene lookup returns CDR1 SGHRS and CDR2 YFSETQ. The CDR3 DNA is TGCGCCAGCAGCGTTAGCGGGGATACGCAGTATTTT. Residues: CASSVSGDTQYF.

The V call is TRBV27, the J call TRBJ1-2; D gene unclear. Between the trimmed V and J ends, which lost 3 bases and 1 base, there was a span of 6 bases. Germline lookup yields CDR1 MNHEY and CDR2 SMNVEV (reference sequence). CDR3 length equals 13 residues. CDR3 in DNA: TGTGCCAGCAGTTTGAACAGTAACTATGGCTACACCTTC. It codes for CASSLNSNYGYTF.

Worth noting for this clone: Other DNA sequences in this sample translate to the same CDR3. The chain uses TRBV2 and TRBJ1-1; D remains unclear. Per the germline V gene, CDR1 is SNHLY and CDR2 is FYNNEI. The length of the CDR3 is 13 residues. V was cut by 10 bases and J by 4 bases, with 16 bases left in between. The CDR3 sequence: CATTQEESTEAFF. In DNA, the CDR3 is TGTGCCACCACTCAGGAGGAAAGCACTGAAGCTTTCTTT.

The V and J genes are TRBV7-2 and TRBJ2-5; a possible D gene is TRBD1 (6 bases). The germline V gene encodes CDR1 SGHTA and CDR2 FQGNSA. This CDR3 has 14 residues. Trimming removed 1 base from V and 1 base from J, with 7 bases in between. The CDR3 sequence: CASSLGTVQETQYF. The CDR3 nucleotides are TGTGCCAGCAGCTTAGGGACAGTCCAAGAGACCCAGTACTTC.

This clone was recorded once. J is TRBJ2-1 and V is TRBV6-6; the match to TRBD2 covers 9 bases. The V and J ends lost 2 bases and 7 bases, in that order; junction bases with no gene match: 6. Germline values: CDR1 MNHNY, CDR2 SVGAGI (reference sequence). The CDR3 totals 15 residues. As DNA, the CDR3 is TGTGCCAGCAGTTACGGCGGGGGGGCCCGGAATGAGCAGTTCTTC. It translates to CASSYGGGARNEQFF.

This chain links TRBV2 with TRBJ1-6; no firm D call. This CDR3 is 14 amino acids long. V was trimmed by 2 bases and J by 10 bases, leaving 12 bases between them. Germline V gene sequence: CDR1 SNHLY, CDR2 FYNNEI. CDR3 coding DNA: TGTGCCAGCAGTGAATCCGGAGGTGACTCACCCCTCCACTTT. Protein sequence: CASSESGGDSPLHF.

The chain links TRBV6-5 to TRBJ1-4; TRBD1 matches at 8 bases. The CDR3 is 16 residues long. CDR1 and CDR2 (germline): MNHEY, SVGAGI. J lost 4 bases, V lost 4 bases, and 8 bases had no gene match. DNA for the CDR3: TGTGCCAGCAGTTCCTCAGGGGGCGGGCGTAATGAAAAACTGTTTTTT. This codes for CASSSSGGGRNEKLFF.

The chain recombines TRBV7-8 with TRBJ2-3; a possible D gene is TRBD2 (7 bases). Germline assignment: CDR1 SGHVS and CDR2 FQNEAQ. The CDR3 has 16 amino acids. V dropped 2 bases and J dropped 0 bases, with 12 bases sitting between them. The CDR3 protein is CASSLFGGPSTDTQYF. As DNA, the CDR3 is TGTGCCAGCAGCTTATTCGGGGGGCCTAGCACAGATACGCAGTATTTT.

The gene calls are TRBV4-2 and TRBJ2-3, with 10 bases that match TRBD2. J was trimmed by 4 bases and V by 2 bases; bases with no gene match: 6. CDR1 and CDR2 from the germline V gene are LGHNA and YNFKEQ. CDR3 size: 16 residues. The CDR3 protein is CASSQQAGGLADTQYF. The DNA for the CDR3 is TGTGCCAGCAGCCAACAAGCGGGGGGGCTGGCAGATACGCAGTATTTT.

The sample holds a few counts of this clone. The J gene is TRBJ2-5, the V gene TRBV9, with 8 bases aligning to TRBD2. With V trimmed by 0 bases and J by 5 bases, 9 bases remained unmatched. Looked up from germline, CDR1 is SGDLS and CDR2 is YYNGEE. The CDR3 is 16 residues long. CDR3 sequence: CASSVGASGGFETQYF. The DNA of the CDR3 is TGTGCCAGCAGCGTAGGAGCGAGCGGGGGATTTGAGACCCAGTACTTC.

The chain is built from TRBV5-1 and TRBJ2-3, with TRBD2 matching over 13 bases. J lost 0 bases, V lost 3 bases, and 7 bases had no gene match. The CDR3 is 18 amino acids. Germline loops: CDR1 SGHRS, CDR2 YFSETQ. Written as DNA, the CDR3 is TGCGCCAGCAGCTCCGGGACTAGCGGGGCTTTTAGCACAGATACGCAGTATTTT. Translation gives CASSSGTSGAFSTDTQYF. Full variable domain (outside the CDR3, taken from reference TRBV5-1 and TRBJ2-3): KAGVTQTPRYLIKTRGQQVTLSCSPISGHRSVSWYQQTPGQGLQFLFEYFSETQRNKGNFPGRFSGRQFSNSRSEMNVSTLELGDSALYLCASSSGTSGAFSTDTQYFGPGTRLTVL.

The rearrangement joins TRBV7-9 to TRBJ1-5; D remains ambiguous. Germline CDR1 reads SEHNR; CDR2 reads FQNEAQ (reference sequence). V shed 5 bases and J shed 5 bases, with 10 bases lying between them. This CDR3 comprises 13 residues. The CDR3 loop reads CASSPNEYQPQHF. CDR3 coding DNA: TGTGCCAGCAGCCCTAACGAGTATCAGCCCCAGCATTTT.

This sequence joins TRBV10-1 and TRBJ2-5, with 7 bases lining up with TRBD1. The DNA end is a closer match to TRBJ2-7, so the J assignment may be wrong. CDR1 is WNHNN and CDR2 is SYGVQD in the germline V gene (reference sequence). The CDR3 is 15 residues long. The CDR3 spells CASSESVTGHYEQYF. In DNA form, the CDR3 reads TGCGCCAGCAGTGAGTCCGTGACAGGGCACTACGAGCAGTACTTC.

As DNA, the CDR3 is TGTGCCAGCAGCTTTAACGGGGGAACTGAAGCTTTCTTT. Protein: CASSFNGGTEAFF. V usage is TRBV5-4 and J usage is TRBJ1-1; perhaps TRBD1 as D (5 bases). The germline V gene encodes CDR1 SGHNT and CDR2 YYREEE (reference sequence). The CDR3 runs to 13 residues. V was shortened by 2 bases and J by 5 bases, with 10 bases between the two germline ends.

The CDR3 loop reads CASSLADRGYTF. The CDR3, as DNA: TGTGCCAGCAGCTTAGCCGACAGGGGCTACACCTTC. The gene calls are TRBV7-2 and TRBJ1-2; D may be TRBD1 (6 bases). V lost 0 bases, J lost 8 bases, and 7 bases lay in between. Germline CDR1 and CDR2: SGHTA and FQGNSA. The length of the CDR3 is 12 residues.

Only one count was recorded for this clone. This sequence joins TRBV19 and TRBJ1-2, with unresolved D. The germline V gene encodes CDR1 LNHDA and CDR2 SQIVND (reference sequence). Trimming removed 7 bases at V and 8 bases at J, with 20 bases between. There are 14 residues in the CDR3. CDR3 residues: CASTSPAGRGGYTF. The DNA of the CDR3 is TGTGCCAGTACGTCCCCGGCTGGGAGAGGAGGCTACACCTTC.

Here the CDR3 DNA reads TGCGCCAGCAGCTGGGGGACAGGGGGCGGCTATGGCTACACCTTC. Protein product: CASSWGTGGGYGYTF. The chain has TRBV5-1 and TRBJ1-2, with 12 bases matching TRBD1. The CDR3 has 15 residues. The J segment lost 4 bases and the V segment lost 3 bases, leaving 4 bases of the junction unmatched. Germline V gene sequence: CDR1 SGHRS, CDR2 YFSETQ.

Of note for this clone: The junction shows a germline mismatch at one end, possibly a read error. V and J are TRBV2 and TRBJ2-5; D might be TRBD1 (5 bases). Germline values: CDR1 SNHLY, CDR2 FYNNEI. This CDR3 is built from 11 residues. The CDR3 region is CASSEMGREHF. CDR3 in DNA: TGTGCCAGCAGTGAAATGGGCAGGGAACACTTC.

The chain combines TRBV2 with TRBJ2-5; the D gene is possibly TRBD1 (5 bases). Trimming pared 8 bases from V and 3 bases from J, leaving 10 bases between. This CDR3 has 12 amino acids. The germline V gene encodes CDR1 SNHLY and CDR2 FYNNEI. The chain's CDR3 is CASAGIEETQYF. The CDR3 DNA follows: TGTGCCAGCGCAGGGATCGAAGAGACCCAGTACTTC.

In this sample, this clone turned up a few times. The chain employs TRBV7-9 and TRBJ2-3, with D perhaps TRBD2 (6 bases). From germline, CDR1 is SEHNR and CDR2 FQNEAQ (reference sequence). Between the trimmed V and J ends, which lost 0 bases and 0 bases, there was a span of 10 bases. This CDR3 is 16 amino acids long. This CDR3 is CASSLARDGSTDTQYF. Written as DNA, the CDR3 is TGTGCCAGCAGCTTAGCGCGGGACGGTAGCACAGATACGCAGTATTTT.

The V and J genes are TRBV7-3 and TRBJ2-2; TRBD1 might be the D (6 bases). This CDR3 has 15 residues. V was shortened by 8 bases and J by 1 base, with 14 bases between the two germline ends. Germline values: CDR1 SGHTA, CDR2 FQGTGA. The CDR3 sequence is CASALQGLNTGELFF. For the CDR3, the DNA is TGTGCCAGCGCACTACAGGGCTTGAACACCGGGGAGCTGTTTTTT.

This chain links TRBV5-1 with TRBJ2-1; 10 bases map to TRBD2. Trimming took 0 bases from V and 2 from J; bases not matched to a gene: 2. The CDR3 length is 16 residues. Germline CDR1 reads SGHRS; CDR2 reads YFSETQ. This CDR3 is CASSLVLAGPYNEQFF. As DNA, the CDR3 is TGCGCCAGCAGCTTGGTACTAGCGGGGCCCTACAATGAGCAGTTCTTC.